Presented here are 6 T cell receptor beta chains from one specimen sequenced in a study of blood T cell repertoires in COVID-19. The assay was immunoSEQ multiplex PCR, and TCRdb's table has in-frame clones only and misses some. The table has 290,000 or so clones, 80% to 95% seen once. The sample was PBMCs or T cells enriched from blood (not recorded which). These receptors came from a woman younger than 45 who had recovered from COVID-19.

J is TRBJ2-5 and V is TRBV20-1; TRBD2 agrees at 13 bases. The CDR3 covers 20 residues. In germline, CDR1 is DFQATT, CDR2 SNEGSKA (reference sequence). The junction had 18 bases not matched to a gene; V was cut back by 3 bases and J by 2 bases. The CDR3 protein is CSASQISGGTSGKVQETQYF. The CDR3 bases are TGCAGTGCTAGTCAAATCTCTGGAGGGACTAGCGGGAAAGTTCAAGAGACCCAGTACTTC.

The chain is built from TRBV28 and TRBJ2-1; 9 bases agree with TRBD1. In germline, CDR1 is MDHEN, CDR2 SYDVKM. Germline trimming cut 6 bases from V and 1 base from J; bases unmatched to any gene: 7. This CDR3 has 16 residues. In nucleotides, the CDR3 is TGTGCCAGCAGCCAAGCCGGGACAGGGTCCTACAATGAGCAGTTCTTC. Protein: CASSQAGTGSYNEQFF.

The rearrangement uses TRBV29-1 and TRBJ2-2, with a possible D match to TRBD1 (6 bases). In germline, CDR1 is SQVTM, CDR2 ANQGSEA. Trimming shortened V by 6 bases and J by 5 bases, and 13 bases separated the two germline ends. CDR3 length: 13 amino acids. The CDR3 spells CSVVDSVTGELFF. The DNA of the CDR3 is TGCAGCGTCGTGGACAGCGTTACCGGGGAGCTGTTTTTT.

DNA for the CDR3: TGCGCCAGCAGCCCGGGACAGTCTGGCACAGATACGCAGTATTTT. Translated: CASSPGQSGTDTQYF. V is TRBV5-1 and J is TRBJ2-3; 7 nucleotides match TRBD1. V lost 4 bases and J lost 1; bases outside the gene matches: 6. The CDR3 spans 15 residues. Per the germline V gene, CDR1 is SGHRS and CDR2 is YFSETQ.

This rearrangement joins TRBV7-3 to TRBJ2-5, with TRBD2 identical over 9 bases. Trimming cost V 6 bases and J 5 bases; bases outside gene matches: 10. Germline loops: CDR1 SGHTA, CDR2 FQGTGA. The CDR3 sequence is 15 residues long. The CDR3 coding sequence is TGTGCCAGCAGGAAATCGACTAGCGGCAGGGAGACCCAGTACTTC. Translated: CASRKSTSGRETQYF. The variable domain in full, completed from reference TRBV7-3 and TRBJ2-5, reads GAGVSQTPSNKVTEKGKYVELRCDPISGHTALYWYRQSLGQGPEFLIYFQGTGAADDSGLPNDRFFAVRPEGSVSTLKIQRTERGDSAVYLCASRKSTSGRETQYFGPGTRLLVL.

The chain uses TRBV27 and TRBJ1-5; D is ambiguous. Trimming left V 6 bases short and J 1 base short, with 4 bases between. Germline loops: CDR1 MNHEY, CDR2 SMNVEV (reference sequence). The CDR3 has 12 residues. The CDR3 loop is CASRQSNQPQHF. Here the CDR3 DNA reads TGTGCCAGCAGACAGAGCAATCAGCCCCAGCATTTT.